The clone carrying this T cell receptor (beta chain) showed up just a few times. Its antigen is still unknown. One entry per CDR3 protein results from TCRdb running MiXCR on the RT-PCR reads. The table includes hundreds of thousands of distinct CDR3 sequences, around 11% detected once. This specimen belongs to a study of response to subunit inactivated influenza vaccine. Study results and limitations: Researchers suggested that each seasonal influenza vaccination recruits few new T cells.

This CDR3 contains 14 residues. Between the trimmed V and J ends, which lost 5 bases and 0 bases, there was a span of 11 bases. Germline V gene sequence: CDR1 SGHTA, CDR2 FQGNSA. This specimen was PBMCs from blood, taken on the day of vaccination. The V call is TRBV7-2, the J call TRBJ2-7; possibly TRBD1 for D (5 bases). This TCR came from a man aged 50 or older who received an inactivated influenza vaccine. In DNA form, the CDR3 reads TGTGCCAGCAGCCCCAAGGGGTCCTCCTACGAGCAGTACTTC. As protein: CASSPKGSSYEQYF.